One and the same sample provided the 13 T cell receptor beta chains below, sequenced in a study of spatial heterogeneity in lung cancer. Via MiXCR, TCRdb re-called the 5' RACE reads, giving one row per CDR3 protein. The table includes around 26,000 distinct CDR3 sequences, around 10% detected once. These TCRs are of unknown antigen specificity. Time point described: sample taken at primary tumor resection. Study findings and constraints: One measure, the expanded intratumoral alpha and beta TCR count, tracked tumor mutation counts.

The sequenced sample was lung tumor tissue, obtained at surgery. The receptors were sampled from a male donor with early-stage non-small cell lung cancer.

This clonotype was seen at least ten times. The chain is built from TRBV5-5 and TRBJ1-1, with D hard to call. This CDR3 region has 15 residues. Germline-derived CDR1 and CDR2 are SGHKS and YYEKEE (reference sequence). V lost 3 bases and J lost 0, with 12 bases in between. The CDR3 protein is CASSSTTFMNTEAFF. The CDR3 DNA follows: TGTGCCAGCAGCTCGACAACTTTCATGAACACTGAAGCTTTCTTT. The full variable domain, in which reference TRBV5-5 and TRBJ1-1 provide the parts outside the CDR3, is DAGVTQSPTHLIKTRGQQVTLRCSPISGHKSVSWYQQVLGQGPQFIFQYYEKEERGRGNFPDRFSARQFPNYSSELNVNALLLGDSALYLCASSSTTFMNTEAFFGQGTRLTVV.

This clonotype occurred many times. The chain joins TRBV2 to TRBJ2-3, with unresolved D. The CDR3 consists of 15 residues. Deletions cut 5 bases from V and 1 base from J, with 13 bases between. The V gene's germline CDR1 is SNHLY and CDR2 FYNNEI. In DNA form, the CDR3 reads TGTGCCAGCAGTTCTTCCCTAGGGCGCACAGATACGCAGTATTTT. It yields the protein CASSSSLGRTDTQYF.

CDR3 coding DNA: TGTGCCAGCCGCTTACAGGGTATGAGTGGCTACACCTTC. This sequence encodes CASRLQGMSGYTF. V is TRBV6-5 and J is TRBJ1-2; TRBD1 is a possible D gene (6 bases). Germline V gene sequence: CDR1 MNHEY, CDR2 SVGAGI. The CDR3 sequence is 13 residues long. The ends were cut back, 8 bases at V and 7 bases at J, with 17 bases in the middle.

The CDR3 sequence: CASSFLSGAKNIQYF. The DNA for the CDR3 is TGTGCCAGCAGTTTCCTGTCGGGAGCCAAAAACATTCAGTACTTC. The V call is TRBV5-6, the J call TRBJ2-4; D uncertain. Germline V gene data show CDR1 as SGHDT and CDR2 as YYEEEE. CDR3 length equals 15 residues. The V end lost 5 bases, the J end lost 0 bases, and 12 bases lay between the germline ends.

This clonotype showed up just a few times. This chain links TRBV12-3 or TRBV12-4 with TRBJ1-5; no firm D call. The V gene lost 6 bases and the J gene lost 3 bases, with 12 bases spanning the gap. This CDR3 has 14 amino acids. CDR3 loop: CASRVGIPNQPQHF. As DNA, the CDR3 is TGTGCCAGCAGGGTTGGGATACCCAATCAGCCCCAGCATTTT.

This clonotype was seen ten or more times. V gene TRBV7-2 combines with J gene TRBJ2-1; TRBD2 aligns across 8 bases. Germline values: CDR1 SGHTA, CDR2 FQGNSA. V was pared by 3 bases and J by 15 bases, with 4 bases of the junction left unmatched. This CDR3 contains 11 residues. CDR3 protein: CASSLRGDPFF. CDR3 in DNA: TGTGCCAGCAGCTTGCGGGGGGACCCGTTCTTC.

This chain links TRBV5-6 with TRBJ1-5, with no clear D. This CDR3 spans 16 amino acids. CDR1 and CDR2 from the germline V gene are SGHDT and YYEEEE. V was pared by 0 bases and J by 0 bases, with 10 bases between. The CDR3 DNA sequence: TGTGCCAGCAGCTTGGGGCACACCGTTAGCAATCAGCCCCAGCATTTT. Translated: CASSLGHTVSNQPQHF.

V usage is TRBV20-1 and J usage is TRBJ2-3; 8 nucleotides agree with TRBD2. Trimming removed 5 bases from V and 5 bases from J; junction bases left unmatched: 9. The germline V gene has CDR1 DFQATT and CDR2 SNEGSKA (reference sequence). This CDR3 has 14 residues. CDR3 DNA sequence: TGCAGTGCTGGGCTCGGAAGCGGGGGAGATACGCAGTATTTT. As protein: CSAGLGSGGDTQYF.

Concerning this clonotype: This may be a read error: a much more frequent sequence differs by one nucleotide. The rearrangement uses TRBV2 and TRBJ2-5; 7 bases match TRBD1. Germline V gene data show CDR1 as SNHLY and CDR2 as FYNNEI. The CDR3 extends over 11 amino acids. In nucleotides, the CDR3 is TGCGTCAGGGGGTGGCAAGAGACCCAGTACTTC. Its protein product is CVRGWQETQYF.

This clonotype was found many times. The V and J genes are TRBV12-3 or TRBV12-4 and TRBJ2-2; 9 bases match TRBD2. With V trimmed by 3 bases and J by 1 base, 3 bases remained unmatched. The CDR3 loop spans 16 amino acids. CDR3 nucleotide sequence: TGTGCCAGCAGTTTGTCTAGCGGGAAGAACACCGGGGAGCTGTTTTTT. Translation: CASSLSSGKNTGELFF.

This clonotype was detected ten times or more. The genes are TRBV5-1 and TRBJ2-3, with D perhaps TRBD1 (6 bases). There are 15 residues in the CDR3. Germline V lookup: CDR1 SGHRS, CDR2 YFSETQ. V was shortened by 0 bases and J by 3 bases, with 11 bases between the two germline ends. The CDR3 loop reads CASSLAGQQTDTQYF. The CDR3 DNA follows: TGCGCCAGCAGCTTGGCCGGACAGCAGACAGATACGCAGTATTTT.

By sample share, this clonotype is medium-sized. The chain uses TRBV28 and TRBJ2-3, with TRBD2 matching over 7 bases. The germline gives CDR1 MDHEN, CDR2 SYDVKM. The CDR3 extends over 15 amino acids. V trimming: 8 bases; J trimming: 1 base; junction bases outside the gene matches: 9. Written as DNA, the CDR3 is TGTGCCAGCCAAGCCCCTGCGGGGGGCACAGATACGCAGTATTTT. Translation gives CASQAPAGGTDTQYF.

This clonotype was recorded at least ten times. CDR3 region: CASSYAGGVAFF. CDR3 sequence (DNA): TGTGCCAGCAGTTACGCAGGGGGCGTAGCTTTCTTT. V gene TRBV6-6 combines with J gene TRBJ1-1, with 8 bases fitting TRBD1. Germline V gives CDR1 MNHNY, CDR2 SVGAGI (reference sequence). CDR3 size: 12 residues. J lost 10 bases, V lost 2 bases, and 3 bases had no gene match.